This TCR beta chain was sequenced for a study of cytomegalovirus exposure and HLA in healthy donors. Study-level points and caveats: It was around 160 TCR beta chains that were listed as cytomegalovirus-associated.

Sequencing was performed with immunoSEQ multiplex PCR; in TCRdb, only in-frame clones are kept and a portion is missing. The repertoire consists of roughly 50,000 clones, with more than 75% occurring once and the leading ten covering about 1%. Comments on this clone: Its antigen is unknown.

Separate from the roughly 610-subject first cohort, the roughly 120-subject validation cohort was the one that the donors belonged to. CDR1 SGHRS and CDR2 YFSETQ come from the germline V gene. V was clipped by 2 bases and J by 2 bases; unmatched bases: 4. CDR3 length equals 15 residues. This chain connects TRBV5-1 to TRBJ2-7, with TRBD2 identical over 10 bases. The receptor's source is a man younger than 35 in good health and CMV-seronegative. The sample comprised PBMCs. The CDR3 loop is CASSFGLAETYEQYF. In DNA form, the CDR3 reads TGCGCCAGCAGCTTCGGACTAGCGGAGACCTACGAGCAGTACTTC.